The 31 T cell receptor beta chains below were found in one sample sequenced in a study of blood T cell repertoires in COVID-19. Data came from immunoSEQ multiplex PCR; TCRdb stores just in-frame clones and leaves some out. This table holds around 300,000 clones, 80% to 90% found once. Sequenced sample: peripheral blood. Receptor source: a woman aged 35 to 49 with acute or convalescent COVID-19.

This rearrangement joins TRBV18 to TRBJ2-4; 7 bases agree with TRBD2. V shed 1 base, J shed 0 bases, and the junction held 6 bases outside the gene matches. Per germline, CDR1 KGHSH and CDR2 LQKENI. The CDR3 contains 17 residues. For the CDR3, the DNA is TGTGCCAGCTCACCACTTGGATCGGGGGGAGCCAAAAACATTCAGTACTTC. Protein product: CASSPLGSGGAKNIQYF.

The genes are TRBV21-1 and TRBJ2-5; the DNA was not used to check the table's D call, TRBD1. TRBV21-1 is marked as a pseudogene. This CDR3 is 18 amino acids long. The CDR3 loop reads CASSNRNLRRQLQETQYF. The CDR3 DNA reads TGTGCCAGCAGCAATAGGAATTTAAGGAGACAGCTCCAAGAGACCCAGTACTTC.

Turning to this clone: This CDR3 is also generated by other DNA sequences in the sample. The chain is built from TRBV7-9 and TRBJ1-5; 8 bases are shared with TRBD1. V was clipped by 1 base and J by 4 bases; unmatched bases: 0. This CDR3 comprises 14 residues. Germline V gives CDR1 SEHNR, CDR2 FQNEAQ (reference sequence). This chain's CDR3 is CASSLGQGNQPQHF. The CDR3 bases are TGTGCCAGCAGCTTAGGACAGGGGAATCAGCCCCAGCATTTT.

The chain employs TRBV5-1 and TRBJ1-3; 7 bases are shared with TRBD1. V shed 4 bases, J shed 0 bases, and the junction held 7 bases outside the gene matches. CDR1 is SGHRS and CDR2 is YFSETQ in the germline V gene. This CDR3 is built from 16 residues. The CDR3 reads CASSRSGTASGNTIYF. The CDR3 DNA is TGCGCCAGCAGCAGATCCGGGACAGCCTCTGGAAACACCATATATTTT. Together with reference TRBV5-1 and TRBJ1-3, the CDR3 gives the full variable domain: KAGVTQTPRYLIKTRGQQVTLSCSPISGHRSVSWYQQTPGQGLQFLFEYFSETQRNKGNFPGRFSGRQFSNSRSEMNVSTLELGDSALYLCASSRSGTASGNTIYFGEGSWLTVV.

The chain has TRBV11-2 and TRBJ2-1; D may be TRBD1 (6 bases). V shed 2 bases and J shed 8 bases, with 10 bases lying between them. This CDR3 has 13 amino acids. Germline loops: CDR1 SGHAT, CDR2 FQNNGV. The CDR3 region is CASSLRPGDEQFF. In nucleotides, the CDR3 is TGTGCCAGCAGCTTACGGCCAGGGGATGAGCAGTTCTTC.

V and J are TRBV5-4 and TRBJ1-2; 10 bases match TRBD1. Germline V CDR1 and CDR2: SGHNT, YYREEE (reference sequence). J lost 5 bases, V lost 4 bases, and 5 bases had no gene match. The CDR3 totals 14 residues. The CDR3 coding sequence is TGTGCCAGCAGCCTTGACAGGGGGCAGTATGGCTACACCTTC. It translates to CASSLDRGQYGYTF.

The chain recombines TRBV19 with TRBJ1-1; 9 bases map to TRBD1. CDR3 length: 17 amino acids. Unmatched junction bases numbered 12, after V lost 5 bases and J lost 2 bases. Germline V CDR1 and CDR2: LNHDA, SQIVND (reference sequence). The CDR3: CASSAPGQGPSNTEAFF. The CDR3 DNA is TGTGCCAGTAGTGCGCCGGGACAGGGACCTTCAAACACTGAAGCTTTCTTT.

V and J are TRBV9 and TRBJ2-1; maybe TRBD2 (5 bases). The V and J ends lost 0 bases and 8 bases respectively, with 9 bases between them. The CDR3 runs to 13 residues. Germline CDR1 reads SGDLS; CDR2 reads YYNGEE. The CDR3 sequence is CASSVGTVHEQFF. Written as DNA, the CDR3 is TGTGCCAGCAGCGTAGGGACTGTCCATGAGCAGTTCTTC.

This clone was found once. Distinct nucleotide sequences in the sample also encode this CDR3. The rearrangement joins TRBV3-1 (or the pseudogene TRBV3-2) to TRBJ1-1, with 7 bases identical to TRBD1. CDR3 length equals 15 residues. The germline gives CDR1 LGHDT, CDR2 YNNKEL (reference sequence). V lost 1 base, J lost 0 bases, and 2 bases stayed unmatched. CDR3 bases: TGTGCCAGCAGCCAAGGAACAGGGGTGAACACTGAAGCTTTCTTT. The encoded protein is CASSQGTGVNTEAFF.

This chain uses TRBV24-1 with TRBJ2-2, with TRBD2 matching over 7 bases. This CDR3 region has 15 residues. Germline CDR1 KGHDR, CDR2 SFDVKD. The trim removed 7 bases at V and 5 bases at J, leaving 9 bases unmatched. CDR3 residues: CATSDRTGLTGELFF. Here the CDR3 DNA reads TGTGCCACCAGCGACAGAACGGGACTAACCGGGGAGCTGTTTTTT.

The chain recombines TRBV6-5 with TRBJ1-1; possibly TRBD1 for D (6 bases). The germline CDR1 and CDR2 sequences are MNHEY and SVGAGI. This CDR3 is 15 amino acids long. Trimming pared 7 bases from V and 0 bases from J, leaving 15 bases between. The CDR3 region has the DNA TGTGCCAGCACCTCGGGGGGGCGGGTGAACACTGAAGCTTTCTTT. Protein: CASTSGGRVNTEAFF.

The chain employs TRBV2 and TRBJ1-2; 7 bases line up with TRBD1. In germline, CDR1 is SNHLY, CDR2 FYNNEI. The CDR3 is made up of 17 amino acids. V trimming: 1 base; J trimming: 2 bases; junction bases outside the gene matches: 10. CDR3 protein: CASSEVNPGTDNYGYTF. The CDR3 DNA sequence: TGTGCCAGCAGTGAAGTAAATCCCGGGACAGACAACTATGGCTACACCTTC.

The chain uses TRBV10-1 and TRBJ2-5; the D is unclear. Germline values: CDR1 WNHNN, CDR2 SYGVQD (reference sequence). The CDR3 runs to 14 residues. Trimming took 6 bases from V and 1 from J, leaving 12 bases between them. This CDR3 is CASSLTGLQETQYF. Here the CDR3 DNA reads TGCGCCAGCAGCTTGACTGGCCTCCAAGAGACCCAGTACTTC.

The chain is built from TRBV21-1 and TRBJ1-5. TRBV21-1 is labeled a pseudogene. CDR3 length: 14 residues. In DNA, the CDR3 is TGTGCCAGCAGCCCGGGGTATAGCAATCAGCCCCAGCATTTT. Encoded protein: CASSPGYSNQPQHF.

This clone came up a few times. CDR3 sequence (DNA): TGTGCCAGCAGCCCAGGACAGGGCCTCTATGGCTACACCTTC. Its protein product is CASSPGQGLYGYTF. The gene calls are TRBV7-3 and TRBJ1-2, with TRBD1 matching 8 bases. The CDR3 contains 14 residues. V dropped 5 bases and J dropped 4; count of bases not matched to a gene: 6. Germline V gives CDR1 SGHTA, CDR2 FQGTGA.

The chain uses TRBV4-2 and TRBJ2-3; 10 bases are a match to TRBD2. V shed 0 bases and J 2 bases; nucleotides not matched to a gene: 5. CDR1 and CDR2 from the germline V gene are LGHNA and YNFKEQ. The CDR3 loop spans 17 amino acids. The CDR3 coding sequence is TGTGCCAGCAGCCAAGATACACTAGCGGGGTACACAGATACGCAGTATTTT. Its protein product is CASSQDTLAGYTDTQYF.

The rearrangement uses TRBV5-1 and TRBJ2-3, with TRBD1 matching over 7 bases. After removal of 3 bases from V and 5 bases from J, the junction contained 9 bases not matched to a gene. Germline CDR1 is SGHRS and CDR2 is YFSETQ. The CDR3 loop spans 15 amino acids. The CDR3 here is CASSSSQGRIDTQYF. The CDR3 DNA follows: TGCGCCAGCAGCTCCTCACAGGGGCGAATAGATACGCAGTATTTT.

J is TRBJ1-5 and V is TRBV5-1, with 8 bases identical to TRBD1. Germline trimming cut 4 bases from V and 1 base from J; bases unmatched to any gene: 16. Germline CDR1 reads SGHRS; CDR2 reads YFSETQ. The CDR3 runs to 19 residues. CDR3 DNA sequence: TGCGCCAGCAGCCTGGGGCCCCTCGGGACAGGTGACAGCAATCAGCCCCAGCATTTT. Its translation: CASSLGPLGTGDSNQPQHF.

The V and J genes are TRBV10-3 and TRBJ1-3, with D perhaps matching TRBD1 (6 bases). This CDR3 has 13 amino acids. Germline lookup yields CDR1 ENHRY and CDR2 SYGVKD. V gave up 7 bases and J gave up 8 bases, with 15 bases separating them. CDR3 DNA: TGTGCCATCACGGGGGGCCAGGGAGACACCATATATTTT. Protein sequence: CAITGGQGDTIYF.

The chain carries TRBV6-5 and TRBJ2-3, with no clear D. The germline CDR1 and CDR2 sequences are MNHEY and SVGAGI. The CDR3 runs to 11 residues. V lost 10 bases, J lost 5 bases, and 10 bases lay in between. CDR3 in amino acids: CATQRGDTQYF. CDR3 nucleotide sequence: TGTGCCACCCAACGCGGAGATACGCAGTATTTT.

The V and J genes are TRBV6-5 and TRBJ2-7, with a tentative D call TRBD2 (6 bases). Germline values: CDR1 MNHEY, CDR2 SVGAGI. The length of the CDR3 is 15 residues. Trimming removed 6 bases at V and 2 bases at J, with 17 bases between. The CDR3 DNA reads TGTGCCAGCAGCTACGGGACTCAGGATCCCTACGAGCAGTACGTC. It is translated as CASSYGTQDPYEQYV.

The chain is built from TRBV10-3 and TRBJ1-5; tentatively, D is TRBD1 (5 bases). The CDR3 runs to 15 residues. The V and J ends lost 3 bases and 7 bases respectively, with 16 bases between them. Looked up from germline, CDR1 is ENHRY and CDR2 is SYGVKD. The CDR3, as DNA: TGTGCCATCAGTGAAACAGGCGGCAGGAGACAGCCCCAGCATTTT. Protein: CAISETGGRRQPQHF.

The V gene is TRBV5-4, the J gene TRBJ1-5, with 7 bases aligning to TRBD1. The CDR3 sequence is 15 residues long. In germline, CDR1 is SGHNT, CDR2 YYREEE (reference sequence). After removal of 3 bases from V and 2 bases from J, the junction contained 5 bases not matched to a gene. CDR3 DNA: TGTGCCAGCAGCTCAAAGGGGGCGGGCAATCAGCCCCAGCATTTT. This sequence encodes CASSSKGAGNQPQHF.

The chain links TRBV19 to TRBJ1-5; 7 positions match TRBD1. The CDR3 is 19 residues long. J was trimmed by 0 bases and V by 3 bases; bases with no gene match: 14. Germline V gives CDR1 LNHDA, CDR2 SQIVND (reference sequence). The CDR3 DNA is TGTGCCAGTAGTATTCGGGACAGTTCCCCCGCTTATAGCAATCAGCCCCAGCATTTT. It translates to CASSIRDSSPAYSNQPQHF.

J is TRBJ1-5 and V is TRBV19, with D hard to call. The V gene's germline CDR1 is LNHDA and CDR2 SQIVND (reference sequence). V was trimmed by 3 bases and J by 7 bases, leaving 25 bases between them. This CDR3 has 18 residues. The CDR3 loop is CASSIDEPLAPAAQPQHF. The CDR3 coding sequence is TGTGCCAGTAGTATCGACGAGCCATTGGCCCCGGCGGCCCAGCCCCAGCATTTT.

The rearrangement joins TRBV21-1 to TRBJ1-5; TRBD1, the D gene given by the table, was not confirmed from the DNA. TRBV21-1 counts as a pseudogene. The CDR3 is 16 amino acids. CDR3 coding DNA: TGTGCCAGCAGCAAAGATCAGGGAAAATGTAATCAGCCCCAGCATTTT. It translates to CASSKDQGKCNQPQHF.

CDR3 in amino acids: CATSRVGGGSDTQYF. The CDR3 region has the DNA TGTGCCACCAGCAGAGTAGGCGGGGGATCAGATACGCAGTATTTT. This chain uses TRBV15 with TRBJ2-3; 7 bases agree with TRBD2. The CDR3 runs 15 residues. Germline CDR1 reads LNHNV; CDR2 reads YYDKDF (reference sequence). The J segment lost 4 bases and the V segment lost 1 base, leaving 5 bases of the junction unmatched.

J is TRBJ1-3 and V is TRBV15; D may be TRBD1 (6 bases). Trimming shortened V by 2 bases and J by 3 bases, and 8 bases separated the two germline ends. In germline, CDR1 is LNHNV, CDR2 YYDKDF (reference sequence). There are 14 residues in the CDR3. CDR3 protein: CATSRLGGGNTIYF. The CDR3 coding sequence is TGTGCCACCAGCAGATTAGGGGGTGGAAACACCATATATTTT.

CDR3 loop: CASSQDWGVQETQYF. The DNA for the CDR3 is TGTGCCAGCAGCCAAGACTGGGGGGTCCAAGAGACCCAGTACTTC. This sequence joins TRBV14 and TRBJ2-5; possibly TRBD2 for D (6 bases). The CDR3 covers 15 residues. Germline V gene sequence: CDR1 SGHDN, CDR2 FVKESK. Trimming took 0 bases from V and 1 from J, leaving 9 bases between them.

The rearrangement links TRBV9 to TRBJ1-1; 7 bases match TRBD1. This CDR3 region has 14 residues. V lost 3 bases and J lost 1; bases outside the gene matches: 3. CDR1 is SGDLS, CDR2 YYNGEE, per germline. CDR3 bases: TGTGCCAGCAGCGCAGGGACAGCGAACACTGAAGCTTTCTTT. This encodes CASSAGTANTEAFF.

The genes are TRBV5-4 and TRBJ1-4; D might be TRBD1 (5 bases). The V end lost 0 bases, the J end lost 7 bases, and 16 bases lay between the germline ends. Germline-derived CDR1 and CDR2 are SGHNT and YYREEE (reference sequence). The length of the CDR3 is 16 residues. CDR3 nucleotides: TGTGCCAGCAGCTTGGCCCGCGCGGGGCAGGGTGAAAAACTGTTTTTT. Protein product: CASSLARAGQGEKLFF.